This is a list of T cell receptor beta chains from one sample in a study of cytomegalovirus exposure and HLA in healthy donors. The repertoire was sequenced with immunoSEQ multiplex PCR; TCRdb's copy has only in-frame clones and lacks some. The sample lists about 170,000 clones, less than 80% occurring once. Sequencing was carried out using PBMCs. Receptor source: a man aged 35 to 55 in good health and CMV-seronegative. CDR3s include the opening cysteine and the closing phenylalanine or tryptophan. D genes are given only for firm matches. The listing skips clone size in some rows; elsewhere it reads once, few, many or a size class.

D gene	V gene	J gene	clone size	CDR3 length	CDR3 protein	CDR3 DNA
TRBD2	TRBV19	TRBJ2-1	-	15	CASRQLAGGRNEQFF	TGTGCCAGTAGGCAACTAGCGGGGGGGAGGAATGAGCAGTTCTTC
-	TRBV27	TRBJ2-3	-	15	CASSFSRETRDTQYF	TGTGCCAGCAGTTTCTCCAGGGAAACCAGAGATACGCAGTATTTT
TRBD2	TRBV5-4	TRBJ2-7	few	16	CASSFPGLAGEGEQYF	TGTGCCAGCAGCTTCCCGGGACTAGCGGGAGAGGGAGAGCAGTACTTC
-	TRBV7-2	TRBJ2-3	-	15	CASSLELSPTDTQYF	TGTGCCAGCAGCTTAGAATTATCCCCCACAGATACGCAGTATTTT
-	TRBV30	TRBJ2-1	-	12	CAWSEGAGEQFF	TGTGCCTGGAGTGAAGGGGCGGGAGAGCAGTTCTTC
-	TRBV6-5	TRBJ2-7	-	13	CASRPQGPYEQYF	TGTGCCAGCAGACCACAGGGCCCCTACGAGCAGTACTTC
-	TRBV5-4	TRBJ1-3	-	15	CASSADGNSGNTIYF	TGTGCCAGCAGCGCGGACGGGAACTCTGGAAACACCATATATTTT
-	TRBV7-9	TRBJ2-1	-	16	CSSSSPGGRLVNEQFF	TGTTCCAGCAGCTCACCAGGGGGGCGCCTCGTAAATGAGCAGTTCTTC
-	TRBV30	TRBJ2-6	-	17	CASRPGVGKGGANVLTF	TGTGCCTCTCGGCCGGGGGTGGGGAAGGGGGGGGCCAACGTCCTGACTTTC
-	TRBV14	TRBJ1-1	-	16	CASSQDMGLMNTEAFF	TGTGCCAGCAGCCAAGATATGGGGCTCATGAACACTGAAGCTTTCTTT
-	TRBV6-1	TRBJ1-6	once	13	CASSDYSRSPLHF	TGTGCCAGCAGTGATTACAGTAGATCACCCCTCCACTTT
-	TRBV7-2	TRBJ2-1	few	17	CASSLQVQAVSYNEQFF	TGTGCCAGCAGCCTTCAGGTACAGGCCGTCTCCTACAATGAGCAGTTCTTC
-	TRBV5-1	TRBJ2-1	-	14	CASSLESSYNEQFF	TGCGCCAGCAGCTTGGAGTCTAGCTACAATGAGCAGTTCTTC
TRBD1	TRBV5-4	TRBJ1-6	-	19	CASSGPGQGRSSYNSPLHF	TGTGCCAGCAGCGGACCGGGACAGGGAAGGAGCTCCTATAATTCACCCCTCCACTTT
-	TRBV18	TRBJ2-7	-	12	CASSGSLYEQYF	TGTGCCAGCTCTGGCTCTCTCTACGAGCAGTACTTC
-	TRBV9	TRBJ2-2	-	16	CASSVQLVSGTGELFF	TGTGCCAGCAGTGTACAATTAGTGTCTGGTACCGGGGAGCTGTTTTTT
-	TRBV7-6	TRBJ1-2	few	13	CASSLPGAYGYTF	TGTGCCAGCAGCTTGCCAGGGGCGTATGGCTACACCTTC
TRBD1	TRBV5-4	TRBJ2-1	-	15	CASSSGTGRYNEQFF	TGTGCCAGCAGCTCTGGGACAGGGCGATACAATGAGCAGTTCTTC
TRBD2	TRBV27	TRBJ2-1	-	16	CASSPRTSGSFGEQFF	TGTGCCAGCAGTCCCCGGACTAGCGGGAGTTTTGGTGAGCAGTTCTTC
-	TRBV28	TRBJ2-2	few	16	CASSRSLNQGIGELFF	TGTGCCAGCAGCCGCTCGTTAAACCAGGGGATCGGGGAGCTGTTTTTT
-	TRBV5-1	TRBJ2-7	-	11	CASRDFYEQYF	TGCGCCAGCCGCGATTTCTACGAGCAGTACTTC
-	TRBV28	TRBJ1-2	-	11	CATGTNYGYTF	TGTGCCACCGGGACAAACTATGGCTACACCTTC
TRBD1	TRBV28	TRBJ1-2	-	14	CASRGQGNGRGYTF	TGTGCCAGCAGAGGACAGGGAAACGGTCGAGGCTACACCTTC
-	TRBV2	TRBJ1-4	-	14	CASSPPPDMAKLFF	TGTGCCAGCAGCCCCCCGCCCGACATGGCCAAACTGTTTTTT
-	TRBV2	TRBJ1-6	-	16	CASSLRGGRDNSPLHF	TGTGCCAGCAGTCTACGAGGGGGAAGGGATAATTCACCCCTCCACTTT
-	TRBV30	TRBJ2-5	-	13	CAWSASGQETQYF	TGTGCCTGGAGTGCGAGCGGCCAAGAGACCCAGTACTTC
TRBD2	TRBV7-9	TRBJ2-7	-	17	CASSLTSGGRSSYEQYF	TGTGCCAGCAGCTTAACTAGCGGGGGCCGAAGCTCCTACGAGCAGTACTTC
TRBD2	TRBV2	TRBJ2-1	-	17	CASSETLGTSGNNEQFF	TGTGCCAGCAGTGAAACCCTAGGGACTAGCGGCAACAATGAGCAGTTCTTC
TRBD1	TRBV6-1	TRBJ2-2	-	14	CASSEFTGAGELFF	TGTGCCAGCAGTGAATTTACAGGGGCCGGGGAGCTGTTTTTT
TRBD2	TRBV7-6	TRBJ2-5	-	16	CASSRRTSGRGETQYF	TGTGCCAGCAGCCGCCGAACTAGCGGGAGGGGGGAGACCCAGTACTTC
-	TRBV11-2	TRBJ2-7	-	12	CASGPWSYEQYF	TGTGCCAGCGGGCCCTGGTCCTACGAGCAGTACTTC
TRBD1	TRBV5-1	TRBJ2-2	-	17	CASSSGRDRGSTGELFF	TGCGCCAGCAGCTCGGGCCGGGACAGGGGTTCGACCGGGGAGCTGTTTTTT
TRBD1	TRBV7-9	TRBJ1-1	-	14	CASSWTGGSTEAFF	TGTGCCAGCAGCTGGACAGGGGGGAGCACTGAAGCTTTCTTT
TRBD2	TRBV10-2	TRBJ2-2	-	12	CASMRGAGELFF	TGCGCCAGCATGCGGGGGGCCGGGGAGCTGTTTTTT
-	TRBV11-1	TRBJ2-7	-	15	CASSPQNGAGNEQYF	TGTGCCAGCAGCCCCCAGAATGGGGCTGGAAACGAGCAGTACTTC
-	TRBV10-2	TRBJ2-7	-	15	CASSESSLVHSEQYF	TGCGCCAGCAGTGAGTCGTCTCTAGTTCATAGCGAGCAGTACTTC
TRBD2	TRBV14	TRBJ2-1	-	14	CASSEAGPHNEQFF	TGTGCCAGCAGTGAAGCGGGGCCCCACAATGAGCAGTTCTTC
-	TRBV5-1	TRBJ2-2	-	11	CAIIVIGELFF	TGCGCCATCATAGTGATCGGGGAGCTATTTTTT
TRBD1	TRBV30	TRBJ1-2	-	13	CAWSRDRGTGYTF	TGTGCCTGGAGTCGCGACAGGGGAACAGGCTACACCTTC
-	TRBV4-1	TRBJ2-3	-	15	CASSQEERSTDTQYF	TGCGCCAGCAGCCAAGAGGAGCGGTCCACAGATACGCAGTATTTT
-	TRBV6-4	TRBJ1-2	-	12	CASSSGGEGYTF	TGTGCCAGCAGTTCGGGGGGGGAGGGGTACACCTTC
-	TRBV5-1	TRBJ2-5	-	11	CASSFGETQYF	TGCGCCAGCAGCTTTGGCGAGACCCAGTACTTC
-	TRBV6-6	TRBJ1-1	-	16	CASSYPGRGDGAEAFF	TGTGCCAGCAGTTACCCGGGTAGGGGTGACGGCGCTGAAGCTTTCTTT
-	TRBV4-2	TRBJ1-2	-	16	CASSQAEGRKVYGYTF	TGTGCCAGCAGCCAAGCGGAGGGGCGGAAGGTCTATGGCTACACCTTC
-	TRBV19	TRBJ2-1	few	14	CASSIDRDYNEQFF	TGTGCCAGTAGTATAGACAGGGACTACAATGAGCAGTTCTTC
-	TRBV7-8	TRBJ1-2	-	15	CASSLATATNYGYTF	TGTGCCAGCAGCTTAGCCACAGCTACTAACTATGGCTACACCTTC
TRBD1	TRBV7-2	TRBJ2-4	few	19	CASSQVPGQGNGTKNIQYF	TGTGCCAGCAGCCAAGTCCCGGGACAGGGGAACGGTACCAAAAACATTCAGTACTTC
-	TRBV7-2	TRBJ2-7	-	16	CASSLASPITGYEQYF	TGTGCCAGCAGCTTAGCGTCTCCAATCACGGGTTACGAGCAGTACTTC
TRBD1	TRBV7-9	TRBJ1-4	-	16	CASRTGGTGLQEKLFF	TGTGCCAGCAGAACCGGAGGGACAGGGCTTCAGGAAAAACTGTTTTTT
TRBD1	TRBV18	TRBJ2-1	-	14	CASSPGTGINEQFF	TGTGCCAGCTCACCCGGGACAGGAATCAATGAGCAGTTCTTC
TRBD2	TRBV6-1	TRBJ2-1	-	14	CASILAGSYNEQFF	TGTGCCAGCATTCTAGCGGGATCCTACAATGAGCAGTTCTTC
TRBD1	TRBV2	TRBJ2-7	-	12	CANGQGTYEQYF	TGTGCCAACGGACAGGGAACCTACGAGCAGTACTTC
TRBD1	TRBV5-8	TRBJ1-4	few	14	CASSLRDSNEKLFF	TGTGCCAGCAGCTTAAGGGACAGCAATGAAAAACTGTTTTTT
-	TRBV7-2	TRBJ1-5	-	13	CASSLQHDQPQHF	TGTGCCAGCAGCTTACAACATGATCAGCCCCAGCATTTT